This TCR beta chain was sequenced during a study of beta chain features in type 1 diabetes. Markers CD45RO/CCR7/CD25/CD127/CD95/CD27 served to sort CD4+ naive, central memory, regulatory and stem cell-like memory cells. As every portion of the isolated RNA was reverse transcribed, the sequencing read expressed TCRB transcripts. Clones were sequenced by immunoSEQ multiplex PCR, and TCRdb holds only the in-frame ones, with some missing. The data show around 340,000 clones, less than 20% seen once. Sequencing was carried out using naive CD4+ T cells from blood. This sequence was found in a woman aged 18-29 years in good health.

The CDR3: CASSSWTGFGNEKLFF. In DNA form, the CDR3 reads TGTGCCAGCAGCTCATGGACAGGGTTCGGTAATGAAAAACTGTTTTTT. V gene TRBV5-4 combines with J gene TRBJ1-4, with 8 positions matching TRBD1. Germline values: CDR1 SGHNT, CDR2 YYREEE (reference sequence). This CDR3 is built from 16 residues. Trimming removed 3 bases from V and 4 bases from J; junction bases left unmatched: 8.